This T cell receptor beta chain stems from a study of blood T cell repertoires in COVID-19. Assay used: immunoSEQ multiplex PCR; TCRdb lists only in-frame clones, some missing. The table has about 160,000 clones, over 80% seen once. V was shortened by 3 bases and J by 3 bases, with 3 bases between the two germline ends. Germline CDR1 SGHAT, CDR2 FQNNGV. This CDR3 region has 12 residues. The sample comprised peripheral blood. V is TRBV11-2 and J is TRBJ2-1; D unresolved. This TCR came from a woman aged 45-65 years with acute or convalescent COVID-19. The CDR3 here is CASSFSYNEQFF. CDR3 in DNA: TGTGCCAGCAGCTTCAGCTACAATGAGCAGTTCTTC. The entire variable domain, with the rest obtained from reference TRBV11-2 and TRBJ2-1, is as follows: EAGVAQSPRYKIIEKRQSVAFWCNPISGHATLYWYQQILGQGPKLLIQFQNNGVVDDSQLPKDRFSAERLKGVDSTLKIQPAKLEDSAVYLCASSFSYNEQFFGPGTRLTVL.